Listed here are 24 T cell receptor beta chains from one sample, sequenced in a study of T cell responses to AZD1222 COVID-19 vaccine. Measured with immunoSEQ multiplex PCR; TCRdb has only the in-frame clones, and not every one. Counted here are about 120,000 clones, around 82% occurring once; the ten biggest clones make up around 6%. Sequencing used peripheral blood, obtained on day 0 of AZD1222 vaccination. The receptors were sampled from an adult in good health.

This chain joins TRBV19 and TRBJ2-1; 7 bases line up with TRBD2. This CDR3 region has 15 residues. Germline trimming cut 5 bases from V and 2 bases from J; bases unmatched to any gene: 6. Germline V CDR1 and CDR2: LNHDA, SQIVND (reference sequence). The CDR3 reads CASSVDSGPYNEQFF. The CDR3 bases are TGTGCCAGTAGTGTGGATAGCGGGCCCTACAATGAGCAGTTCTTC.

This clone came up once. The chain links TRBV7-2 to TRBJ1-4, with D hard to call. Germline V CDR1 and CDR2: SGHTA, FQGNSA. This CDR3 region has 14 residues. V was clipped by 1 base and J by 4 bases, with 7 bases between them. The CDR3 coding sequence is TGTGCCAGCAGCTTAGGGAACGGTAATGAAAAACTGTTTTTT. Its protein is CASSLGNGNEKLFF.

The chain joins TRBV2 to TRBJ2-1, with D perhaps matching TRBD2 (7 bases). Trimming took 4 bases from V and 6 from J, leaving 10 bases between them. Germline V gene sequence: CDR1 SNHLY, CDR2 FYNNEI. There are 13 residues in the CDR3. The CDR3 nucleotides are TGTGCCAGCAGTGCGAGGGGGGGCAATGAGCAGTTCTTC. It encodes CASSARGGNEQFF. Drawing the rest from reference TRBV2 and TRBJ2-1, the complete variable domain is EPEVTQTPSHQVTQMGQEVILRCVPISNHLYFYWYRQILGQKVEFLVSFYNNEISEKSEIFDDQFSVERPDGSNFTLKIRSTKLEDSAMYFCASSARGGNEQFFGPGTRLTVL.

This chain connects TRBV4-2 to TRBJ1-6, with D possibly being TRBD1 (6 bases). Deletions cut 1 base from V and 2 bases from J, with 12 bases between. Germline CDR1 is LGHNA and CDR2 is YNFKEQ. The CDR3 is 17 amino acids. DNA for the CDR3: TGTGCCAGCAGCCAAGCGGGGGGGGCCCCCTATAATTCACCCCTCCACTTT. Translated, it gives CASSQAGGAPYNSPLHF.

This clone was observed a single time. The chain recombines TRBV10-3 with TRBJ2-7; 7 bases agree with TRBD2. This CDR3 contains 14 residues. After removal of 6 bases from V and 4 bases from J, the junction contained 9 bases not matched to a gene. Germline CDR1 ENHRY, CDR2 SYGVKD. In DNA, the CDR3 is TGTGCCATCAGCGCCCGGGACTACTCGTACGAGCAGTACTTC. Encoded protein: CAISARDYSYEQYF.

The V call is TRBV20-1, the J call TRBJ2-5, with 8 bases that match TRBD2. Looked up from germline, CDR1 is DFQATT and CDR2 is SNEGSKA (reference sequence). After removal of 3 bases from V and 5 bases from J, the junction contained 8 bases not matched to a gene. This CDR3 comprises 14 residues. In DNA, the CDR3 is TGCAGTGCTAGTGGGCGCGGGGGGAAGGAGACCCAGTACTTC. Its protein is CSASGRGGKETQYF.

The chain employs TRBV5-6 and TRBJ1-6, with unresolved D. V lost 2 bases, J lost 7 bases, and 10 bases lay in between. The CDR3 runs 14 residues. CDR1 is SGHDT, CDR2 YYEEEE, per germline. The chain's CDR3 is CASSLDSGNSPLHF. The CDR3 DNA is TGTGCCAGCAGCTTAGATTCCGGAAATTCACCCCTCCACTTT.

This clone was counted once. The rearrangement links TRBV4-1 to TRBJ1-1; TRBD1 is a possible D gene (5 bases). This CDR3 spans 17 amino acids. Trimming shortened V by 0 bases and J by 6 bases, and 20 bases separated the two germline ends. Germline values: CDR1 MGHRA, CDR2 YSYEKL. Here the CDR3 DNA reads TGCGCCAGCAGCCAAGAAAGGGGATTTAGGGTCAGCGCTGAAGCTTTCTTT. Translating it yields CASSQERGFRVSAEAFF.

The CDR3 here is CASSQVSRTNQPQHF. The CDR3 coding sequence is TGCGCCAGCAGCCAAGTCTCCAGAACCAATCAGCCCCAGCATTTT. The rearrangement joins TRBV4-1 to TRBJ1-5; D ambiguous. Trimming shortened V by 1 base and J by 3 bases, and 10 bases separated the two germline ends. Germline-derived CDR1 and CDR2 are MGHRA and YSYEKL. The CDR3 is 15 amino acids.

The chain employs TRBV6-2 or TRBV6-3 and TRBJ1-2, with 9 bases that match TRBD1. The germline CDR1 and CDR2 sequences are MNHEY and SVGEGT. The trim removed 0 bases at V and 3 bases at J, leaving 5 bases unmatched. The CDR3 contains 16 residues. This chain's CDR3 is CASSYSDRGFHYGYTF. The CDR3 DNA reads TGTGCCAGCAGTTACTCGGACAGGGGTTTTCACTATGGCTACACCTTC.

The rearrangement links TRBV4-3 to TRBJ1-2; D call uncertain. Looked up from germline, CDR1 is LGHNA and CDR2 is YSLEER. Trimming removed 1 base from V and 0 bases from J, with 9 bases in between. The CDR3 extends over 15 amino acids. CDR3 coding DNA: TGCGCCAGCAGCCAAGGAAGGAATCCTAACTATGGCTACACCTTC. Protein product: CASSQGRNPNYGYTF.

The CDR3 nucleotides are TGCGCCAGCAGCCCCGGAACAGGGCCTCAACTGTCTGAAGCTTTCTTT. Encoded protein: CASSPGTGPQLSEAFF. V usage is TRBV5-1 and J usage is TRBJ1-1; the D gene is possibly TRBD1 (6 bases). V lost 4 bases and J lost 6, with 22 bases in between. The CDR3 sequence is 16 residues long. Per the germline V gene, CDR1 is SGHRS and CDR2 is YFSETQ.

The gene calls are TRBV7-9 and TRBJ2-3; a weak D match, TRBD1 (6 bases). V lost 2 bases to trimming and J lost 6 bases, with 15 bases between them. The CDR3 consists of 15 residues. Germline V gene data show CDR1 as SEHNR and CDR2 as FQNEAQ (reference sequence). The CDR3 DNA sequence: TGTGCCAGCAGCTTATGGGGGCCCCTTGGCGATACGCAGTATTTT. Amino acid sequence: CASSLWGPLGDTQYF.

The chain couples TRBV9 to TRBJ2-1; D gene ambiguous. CDR3 size: 14 residues. The germline V gene has CDR1 SGDLS and CDR2 YYNGEE. V was shortened by 3 bases and J by 0 bases, with 7 bases between the two germline ends. Here the CDR3 reads CASSEGISYNEQFF. The CDR3 nucleotides read TGTGCCAGCAGCGAGGGTATCTCCTACAATGAGCAGTTCTTC.

This chain connects TRBV5-1 to TRBJ1-3; D uncertain. V was cut by 0 bases and J by 0 bases, with 7 bases left in between. CDR3 length equals 15 residues. CDR1 SGHRS and CDR2 YFSETQ come from the germline V gene. CDR3 sequence: CASSLGTVSGNTIYF. CDR3 sequence (DNA): TGCGCCAGCAGCTTGGGGACGGTCTCTGGAAACACCATATATTTT.

The V call is TRBV28, the J call TRBJ1-2; 7 bases are shared with TRBD1. Germline V gene sequence: CDR1 MDHEN, CDR2 SYDVKM. V lost 4 bases and J lost 7; bases outside the gene matches: 12. CDR3 length equals 15 residues. In DNA form, the CDR3 reads TGTGCCAGCAGTTCACAATCCCGACAGGGCGCTGGCTACACCTTC. As protein: CASSSQSRQGAGYTF.

The CDR3 nucleotides are TGTGCCAGCAGCTTCGACCGTAATGAGCAGTTCTTC. Protein product: CASSFDRNEQFF. This chain connects TRBV7-2 to TRBJ2-1; D is uncertain. The CDR3 is 12 residues long. The germline V gene encodes CDR1 SGHTA and CDR2 FQGNSA. Trimming removed 3 bases at V and 7 bases at J, with 7 bases between.

This chain joins TRBV6-5 and TRBJ1-6; D gene uncertain. CDR1 and CDR2 from the germline V gene are MNHEY and SVGAGI. The CDR3 totals 13 residues. Trimming stripped 6 bases from V and 13 bases from J, with 16 bases between. The CDR3 loop is CASSTREDRPLHF. The CDR3 DNA follows: TGTGCCAGCAGCACCCGGGAGGACCGTCCCCTCCACTTT.

V is TRBV30 and J is TRBJ2-7, with a weak D call TRBD1 (7 bases). The CDR3 spans 15 residues. CDR1 and CDR2 (germline): GTSNPN, SVGIG (reference sequence). V was pared by 0 bases and J by 2 bases, with 14 bases between. The CDR3 sequence is CAWSVRGRKAYEQYF. Here the CDR3 DNA reads TGTGCCTGGAGTGTCAGGGGGAGGAAAGCCTACGAGCAGTACTTC. Drawing the rest from reference TRBV30 and TRBJ2-7, the complete variable domain is SQTIHQWPATLVQPVGSPLSLECTVEGTSNPNLYWYRQAAGRGLQLLFYSVGIGQISSEVPQNLSASRPQDRQFILSSKKLLLSDSGFYLCAWSVRGRKAYEQYFGPGTRLTVT.

The J gene is TRBJ2-1, the V gene TRBV4-2; D remains unclear. CDR1 LGHNA and CDR2 YNFKEQ come from the germline V gene. The length of the CDR3 is 11 residues. The ends were cut back, 3 bases at V and 8 bases at J, with 5 bases in the middle. The CDR3 DNA reads as TGTGCCAGCAGCCAGCCTCATGAGCAGTTCTTC. This gives the protein CASSQPHEQFF.

The rearrangement links TRBV9 to TRBJ1-2; TRBD1 might be the D (6 bases). CDR3 length: 14 amino acids. The V gene lost 2 bases and the J gene lost 4 bases, with 12 bases spanning the gap. The germline CDR1 and CDR2 sequences are SGDLS and YYNGEE. CDR3 nucleotide sequence: TGTGCCAGCAGCGTCGGAACAGGGATCTATGGCTACACCTTC. Amino acid sequence: CASSVGTGIYGYTF.

The chain's CDR3 is CASSQLRGTEAFF. The CDR3 DNA reads TGTGCCAGCAGCCAACTTCGCGGCACTGAAGCTTTCTTT. The chain carries TRBV3-1 (or the pseudogene TRBV3-2) and TRBJ1-1; no clear D gene. V lost 2 bases and J 4 bases, leaving 8 bases between the germline ends. The CDR3 is 13 amino acids. Looked up from germline, CDR1 is LGHDT and CDR2 is YNNKEL (reference sequence).

This clone showed up just a few times. V is TRBV7-2 and J is TRBJ2-1; D tentatively fits TRBD1 or TRBD2 (6 bases each). CDR1 is SGHTA and CDR2 is FQGNSA in the germline V gene. CDR3 length: 14 amino acids. V gave up 0 bases and J gave up 10 bases, with 13 bases separating them. CDR3 nucleotides: TGTGCCAGCAGCTTAGCATGGGGGGCTGGCGAGCAGTTCTTC. Translation gives CASSLAWGAGEQFF.

The rearrangement joins TRBV6-6 to TRBJ2-7; D is possibly TRBD1 (5 bases). CDR1 is MNHNY, CDR2 SVGAGI, per germline (reference sequence). V was clipped by 3 bases and J by 6 bases, with 9 bases between them. The CDR3 has 12 residues. The CDR3 spells CASSYNRGEQYF. DNA for the CDR3: TGTGCCAGCAGTTATAATAGGGGCGAGCAGTACTTC.